The clone carrying this T cell receptor beta chain was counted only a few times. This sample is drawn from a study of cytomegalovirus exposure and HLA in healthy donors. Study-level information: The roughly 670 first-cohort repertoires shared a platform with the roughly 130 validation repertoires, as reported in a later analysis.

The V end was cut by 6 bases, the J end by 4 bases, with 6 bases between. Germline CDR1 and CDR2: SEHNR and FQNEAQ (reference sequence). CDR3 length: 11 residues. Clones were sequenced by immunoSEQ multiplex PCR, and TCRdb holds only the in-frame ones, with some missing. Counted here are some 98,000 clones, around 88% occurring once; the ten biggest clones make up roughly 3.8%. This chain joins TRBV7-9 and TRBJ1-2; D remains ambiguous. The TCR originated in a woman in her 30s in good health and CMV-seronegative. Sequencing used PBMCs. CDR3 sequence reads: CASSLFYGYTF. CDR3 in DNA: TGTGCCAGCAGTCTCTTCTATGGCTACACCTTC.